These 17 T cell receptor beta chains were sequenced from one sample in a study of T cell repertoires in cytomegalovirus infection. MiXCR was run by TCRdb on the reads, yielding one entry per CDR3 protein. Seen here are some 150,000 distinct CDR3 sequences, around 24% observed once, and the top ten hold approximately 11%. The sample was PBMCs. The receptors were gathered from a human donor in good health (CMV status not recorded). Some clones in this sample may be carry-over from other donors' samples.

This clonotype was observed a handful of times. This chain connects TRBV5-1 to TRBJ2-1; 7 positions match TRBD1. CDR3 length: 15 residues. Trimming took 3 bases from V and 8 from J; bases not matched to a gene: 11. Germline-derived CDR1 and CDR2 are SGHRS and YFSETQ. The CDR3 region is CASSSEDRDGDEQFF. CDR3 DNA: TGCGCCAGCAGCTCTGAAGACAGGGACGGGGATGAGCAGTTCTTC.

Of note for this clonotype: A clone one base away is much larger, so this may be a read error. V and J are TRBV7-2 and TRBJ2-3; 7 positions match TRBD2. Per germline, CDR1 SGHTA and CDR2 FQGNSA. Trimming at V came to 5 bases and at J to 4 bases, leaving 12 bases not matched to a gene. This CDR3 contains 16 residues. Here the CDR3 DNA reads TGTGCCAGCAGCCAGCAAGCGGGGCGACGGGCAGATACGCAGTATTTT. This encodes CASSQQAGRRADTQYF.

CDR3 sequence reads: CASSLGDGNRPQHF. CDR3 sequence (DNA): TGTGCCAGCAGTCTGGGGGACGGCAATCGCCCCCAGCATTTT. The gene calls are TRBV7-6 and TRBJ1-5; D possibly corresponds to TRBD1 (5 bases). Germline V lookup: CDR1 SGHVS, CDR2 FNYEAQ. The CDR3 contains 14 residues. V lost 6 bases to trimming and J lost 10 bases, with 19 bases between them.

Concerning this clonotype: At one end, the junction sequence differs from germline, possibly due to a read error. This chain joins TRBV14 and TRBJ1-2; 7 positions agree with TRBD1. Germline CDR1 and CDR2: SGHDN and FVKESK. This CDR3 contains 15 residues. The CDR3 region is CASSQGQGRSYGYTF. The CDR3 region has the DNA TGTGCCAGCAGCCAAGGACAGGGAAGGTCCTATGGTTACACCTTC.

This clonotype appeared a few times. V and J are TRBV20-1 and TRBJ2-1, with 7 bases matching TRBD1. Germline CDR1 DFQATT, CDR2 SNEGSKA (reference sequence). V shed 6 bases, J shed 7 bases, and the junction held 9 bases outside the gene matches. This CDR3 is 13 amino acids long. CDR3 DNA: TGCAGTGCGAATCAGGGGGAGAAGAATGAGCAGTTCTTC. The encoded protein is CSANQGEKNEQFF.

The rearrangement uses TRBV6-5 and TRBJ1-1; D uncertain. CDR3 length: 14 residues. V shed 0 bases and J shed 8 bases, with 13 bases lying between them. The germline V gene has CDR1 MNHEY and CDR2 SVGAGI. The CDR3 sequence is CASSYSFGAAEAFF. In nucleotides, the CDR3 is TGTGCCAGCAGTTACTCCTTTGGTGCGGCGGAAGCTTTCTTT.

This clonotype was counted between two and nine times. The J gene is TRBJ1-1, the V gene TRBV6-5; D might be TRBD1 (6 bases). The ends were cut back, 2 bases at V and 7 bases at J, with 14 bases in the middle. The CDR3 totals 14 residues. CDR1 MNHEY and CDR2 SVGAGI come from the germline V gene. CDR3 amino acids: CASSYQLGGGEAFF. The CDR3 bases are TGTGCCAGCAGTTACCAATTGGGGGGCGGTGAAGCTTTCTTT.

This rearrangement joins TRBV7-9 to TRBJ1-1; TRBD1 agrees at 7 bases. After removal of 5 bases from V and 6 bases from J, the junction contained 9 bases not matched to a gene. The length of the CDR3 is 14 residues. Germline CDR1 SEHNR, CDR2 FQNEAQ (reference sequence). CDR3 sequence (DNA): TGTGCCAGCAGCCACAGGGGAGGGGAATCTGAAGCTTTCTTT. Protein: CASSHRGGESEAFF.

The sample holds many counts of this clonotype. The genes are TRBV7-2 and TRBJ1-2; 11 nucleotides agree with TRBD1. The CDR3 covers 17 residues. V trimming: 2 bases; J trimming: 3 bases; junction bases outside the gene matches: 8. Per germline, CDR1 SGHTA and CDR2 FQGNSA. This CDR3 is CASSLMGWTGGDYGYTF. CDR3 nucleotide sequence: TGTGCCAGCAGCTTAATGGGGTGGACAGGGGGCGACTATGGCTACACCTTC.

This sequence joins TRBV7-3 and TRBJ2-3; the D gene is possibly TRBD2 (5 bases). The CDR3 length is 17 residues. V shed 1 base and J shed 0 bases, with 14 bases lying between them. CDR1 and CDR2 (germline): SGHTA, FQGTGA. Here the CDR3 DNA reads TGTGCCAGCAGCTTAAAGACTGCGGGTCCTAGCACAGATACGCAGTATTTT. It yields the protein CASSLKTAGPSTDTQYF.

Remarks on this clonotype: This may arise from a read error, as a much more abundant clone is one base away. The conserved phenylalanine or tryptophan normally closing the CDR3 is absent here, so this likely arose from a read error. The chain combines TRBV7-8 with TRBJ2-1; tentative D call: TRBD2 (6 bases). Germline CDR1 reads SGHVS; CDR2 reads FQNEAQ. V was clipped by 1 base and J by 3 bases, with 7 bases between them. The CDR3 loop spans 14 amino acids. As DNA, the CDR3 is TGTGCCAGCAGCTTAGACGGGGGCTACAATGAGCAGTTCATC. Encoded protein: CASSLDGGYNEQFI.

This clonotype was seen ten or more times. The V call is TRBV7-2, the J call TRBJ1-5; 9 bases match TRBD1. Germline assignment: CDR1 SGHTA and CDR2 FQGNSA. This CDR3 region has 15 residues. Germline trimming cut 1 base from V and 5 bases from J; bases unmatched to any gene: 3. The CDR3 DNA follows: TGTGCCAGCAGCTTAGGGACAGGGGATTATCAGCCCCAGCATTTT. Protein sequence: CASSLGTGDYQPQHF.

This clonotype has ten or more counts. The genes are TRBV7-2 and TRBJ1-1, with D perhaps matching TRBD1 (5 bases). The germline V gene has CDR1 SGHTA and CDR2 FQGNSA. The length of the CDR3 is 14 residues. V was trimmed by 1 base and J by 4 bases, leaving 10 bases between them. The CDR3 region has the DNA TGTGCCAGCAGCTTAGACAACAGGCCCACTGAAGCTTTCTTT. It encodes CASSLDNRPTEAFF.

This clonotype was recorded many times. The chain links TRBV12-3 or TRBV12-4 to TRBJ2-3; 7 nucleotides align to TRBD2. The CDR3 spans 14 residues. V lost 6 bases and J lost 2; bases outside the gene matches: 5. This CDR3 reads CASSRLADTDTQYF. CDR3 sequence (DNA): TGTGCCAGCAGCCGACTAGCAGACACAGATACGCAGTATTTT.

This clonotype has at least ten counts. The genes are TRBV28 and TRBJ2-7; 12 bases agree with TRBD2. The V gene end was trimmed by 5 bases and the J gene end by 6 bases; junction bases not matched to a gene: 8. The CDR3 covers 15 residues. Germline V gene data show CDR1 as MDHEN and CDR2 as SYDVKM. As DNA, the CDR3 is TGTGCCAGCAGTATTACTAGCGGGAGGTCTCTCGAGCAGTACTTC. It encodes CASSITSGRSLEQYF.

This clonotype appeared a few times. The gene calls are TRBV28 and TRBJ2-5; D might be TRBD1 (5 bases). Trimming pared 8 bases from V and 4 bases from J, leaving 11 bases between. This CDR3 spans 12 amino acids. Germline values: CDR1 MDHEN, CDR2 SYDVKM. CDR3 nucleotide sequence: TGTGCCAGCGCTCAGGGTATAGAGACCCAGTACTTC. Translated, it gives CASAQGIETQYF.

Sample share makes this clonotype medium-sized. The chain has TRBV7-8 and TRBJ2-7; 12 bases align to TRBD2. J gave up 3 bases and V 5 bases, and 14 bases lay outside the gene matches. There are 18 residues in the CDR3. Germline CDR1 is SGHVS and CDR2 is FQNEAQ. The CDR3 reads CASSPYRTSGAGRYEQYF. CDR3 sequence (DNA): TGTGCCAGCAGCCCTTACAGGACTAGCGGGGCGGGACGCTACGAGCAGTACTTC.